The source of this T cell receptor beta chain is a study of T cell changes during pregnancy in multiple sclerosis. Clones were read by immunoSEQ multiplex PCR, and TCRdb kept only the in-frame ones, dropping some. The profile shows fewer than 50,000 clones, 90% of them singletons. Germline loops: CDR1 SGHRS, CDR2 YFSETQ. V shed 4 bases, J shed 1 base, and the junction held 11 bases outside the gene matches. The CDR3 is made up of 18 amino acids. The receptor comes from a female donor with multiple sclerosis, enrolled in a pregnancy study. The sequences come from CD8+ T cells from peripheral blood mononuclear cells, collected in the first trimester of pregnancy. The V and J genes are TRBV5-1 and TRBJ2-1, with 10 bases lining up with TRBD2. The DNA of the CDR3 is TGCGCCAGCAGCCAAGTCCTAGCGGGGGATCGTTCCTACAATGAGCAGTTCTTC. Translating it yields CASSQVLAGDRSYNEQFF.